This T cell receptor beta chain comes out of a study of blood T cell repertoires in COVID-19. Overall study context: PBMCs, B-cell-depleted T cells, or T cells were the source of the cDNA or gDNA that made up the material.

Methods used by the authors: By means of reference gene primer amplification, nucleated cell counts were estimated. TCRdb's copy holds only in-frame clones and misses some; the assay was immunoSEQ multiplex PCR. V and J calls and clone size are those listed in that table; D and trimming were worked out from the DNA. The profile covers 160,000 or so clones, with roughly 75% appearing a single time and about 7% taken by the ten largest. The CDR3 runs 15 residues. Germline trimming cut 8 bases from V and 3 bases from J; bases unmatched to any gene: 11. Germline V lookup: CDR1 SNHLY, CDR2 FYNNEI. This clone was seen only a few times.

The sequence derives from a man in his 70s with active or convalescent COVID-19. The J gene is TRBJ2-5, the V gene TRBV2, with 8 positions matching TRBD2. Sequences were obtained from peripheral blood. This chain's CDR3 is CASSLRGGVEETQYF. The DNA for the CDR3 is TGTGCCAGCTCCCTCCGGGGGGGGGTTGAAGAGACCCAGTACTTC.